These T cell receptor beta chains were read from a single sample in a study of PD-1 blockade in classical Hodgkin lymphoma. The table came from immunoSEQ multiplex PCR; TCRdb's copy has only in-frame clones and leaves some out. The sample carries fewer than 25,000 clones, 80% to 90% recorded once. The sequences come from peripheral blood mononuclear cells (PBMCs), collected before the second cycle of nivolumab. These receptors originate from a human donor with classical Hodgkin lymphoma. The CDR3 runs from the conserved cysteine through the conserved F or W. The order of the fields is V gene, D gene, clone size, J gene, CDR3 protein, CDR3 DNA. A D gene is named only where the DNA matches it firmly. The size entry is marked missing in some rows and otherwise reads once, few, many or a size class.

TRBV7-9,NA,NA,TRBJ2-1,CASSLWGTNNEQFF,TGTGCCAGCAGCCTTTGGGGGACCAACAATGAGCAGTTCTTC
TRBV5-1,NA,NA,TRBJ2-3,CACRTALTDTQYF,TGCGCCTGCAGGACGGCGCTTACAGATACGCAGTATTTT
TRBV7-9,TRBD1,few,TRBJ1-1,CAIQGQWKAFF,TGTGCCATCCAGGGACAGTGGAAAGCTTTCTTT
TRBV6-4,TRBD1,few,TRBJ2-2,CASSPDRVATGELFF,TGTGCCAGCAGTCCCGACAGGGTGGCCACCGGGGAGCTGTTTTTT
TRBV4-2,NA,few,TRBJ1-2,CASSPGRNYGYTF,TGTGCCAGCAGCCCCGGACGGAACTATGGCTACACCTTC
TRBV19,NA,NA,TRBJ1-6,CASSTADRSPLHF,TGTGCCAGTAGTACGGCAGATCGTTCACCCCTCCACTTT
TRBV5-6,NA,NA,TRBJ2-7,CASIAPCGAALVEQYF,TGTGCCAGCATTGCCCCCTGTGGAGCGGCGTTGGTCGAGCAGTACTTC
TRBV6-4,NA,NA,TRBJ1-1,CASSDRANTEAFF,TGTGCCAGCAGTGACAGGGCGAACACTGAAGCTTTCTTT
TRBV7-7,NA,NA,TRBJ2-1,CASSFQGATTEQFF,TGTGCTAGCAGCTTTCAGGGTGCCACTACCGAACAGTTCTTC
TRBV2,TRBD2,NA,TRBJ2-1,CASSVTGLEGNEQFF,TGTGCCAGCAGTGTAACGGGACTAGAGGGTAATGAGCAGTTCTTC
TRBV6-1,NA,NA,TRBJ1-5,CASSSLGTFYQPQHF,TGTGCCAGCAGTTCGTTAGGGACGTTTTATCAGCCCCAGCATTTT
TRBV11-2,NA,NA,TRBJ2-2,CASSWDSLATGELFF,TGTGCCAGCAGCTGGGACTCTCTGGCCACCGGGGAGCTGTTTTTT
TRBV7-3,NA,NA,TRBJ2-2,CASSPSPGTGELFF,TGTGCCAGCAGCCCGAGCCCCGGCACCGGGGAGCTGTTTTTT
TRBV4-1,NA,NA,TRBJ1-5,CASSQVQINQPQHF,TGCGCCAGCAGCCAAGTTCAGATCAATCAGCCCCAGCATTTT
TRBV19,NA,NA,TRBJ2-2,CASSIQGSTTGGELFF,TGTGCCAGTAGTATTCAGGGGAGCACCACCGGTGGGGAGCTGTTTTTT
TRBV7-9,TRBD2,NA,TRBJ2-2,CASSLSRGSGGANTGELFF,TGTGCCAGCAGCCTCTCCCGTGGTAGCGGGGGGGCGAACACCGGGGAGCTGTTTTTT
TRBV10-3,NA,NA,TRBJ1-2,CAISESNVRSRFGYTF,TGTGCCATCAGTGAGTCGAATGTCAGGTCACGGTTTGGCTACACCTTC
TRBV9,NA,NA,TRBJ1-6,CASSVGSRGLNSPLHF,TGTGCCAGCAGCGTAGGCAGTCGGGGCCTTAATTCACCCCTCCACTTT
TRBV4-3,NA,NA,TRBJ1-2,CASSQDLAGNGYTF,TGCGCCAGCAGCCAAGATCTGGCGGGGAATGGCTACACCTTC
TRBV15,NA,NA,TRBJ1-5,CATGTNQPQHF,TGTGCCACCGGGACAAATCAGCCCCAGCATTTT
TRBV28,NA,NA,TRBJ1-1,CASRNSGLNTEAFF,TGTGCCAGCAGAAACTCGGGCCTAAACACTGAAGCTTTCTTT
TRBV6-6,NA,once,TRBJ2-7,CASSYGTELPAYF,TGTGCCAGCAGTTACGGGACGGAGCTACCAGCGTACTTC
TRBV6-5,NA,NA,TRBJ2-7,CASVYSYEQYF,TGTGCCAGTGTCTACTCCTACGAGCAGTACTTC
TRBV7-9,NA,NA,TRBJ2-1,CASNPLNEQFF,TGTGCCAGCAACCCGCTCAATGAGCAGTTCTTC
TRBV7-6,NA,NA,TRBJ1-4,CASSYTPTNEKLFF,TGTGCCAGCAGCTACACTCCAACTAATGAAAAACTGTTTTTT
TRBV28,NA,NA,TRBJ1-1,CASRHAETEAFF,TGTGCCAGCAGACACGCGGAAACTGAAGCTTTCTTT
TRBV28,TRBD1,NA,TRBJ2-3,CASSRQGGTDTQYF,TGTGCCAGCAGTCGACAGGGTGGTACAGATACGCAGTATTTT
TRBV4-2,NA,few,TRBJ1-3,CASSQALGSSSGNTIYF,TGTGCCAGCAGCCAAGCCCTCGGGTCAAGCTCTGGAAACACCATATATTTT
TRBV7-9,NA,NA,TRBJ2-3,CASSTKSGGYSTDTQYF,TGTGCCAGCAGCACAAAGTCCGGGGGATATAGCACAGATACGCAGTATTTT
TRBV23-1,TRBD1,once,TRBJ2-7,CASSPPGQESSYEQYF,TGCGCCAGCAGTCCTCCCGGACAGGAGAGCTCCTACGAGCAGTACTTC
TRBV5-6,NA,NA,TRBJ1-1,CASSLVLDTEAFF,TGTGCCAGCAGCTTGGTTCTGGACACTGAAGCTTTCTTT
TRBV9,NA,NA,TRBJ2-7,CASSATLIGTPIHEQYF,TGTGCCAGCAGCGCAACCCTTATCGGGACACCAATACACGAGCAGTACTTC
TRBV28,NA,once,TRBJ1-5,CASSWGARYQPQHF,TGTGCCAGCAGTTGGGGAGCCCGATACCAACCCCAGCATTTT
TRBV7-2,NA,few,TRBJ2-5,CASSLVNRQETQYF,TGTGCCAGCAGCTTAGTTAACAGACAAGAGACCCAGTACTTC
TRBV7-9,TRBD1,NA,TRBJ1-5,CASSVTGGGQPQHF,TGTGCCAGCAGCGTTACAGGGGGCGGGCAGCCCCAGCATTTT
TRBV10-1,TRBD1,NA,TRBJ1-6,CASSESHRGSSYNSPLHF,TGCGCCAGCAGTGAGTCTCACAGGGGAAGTTCCTATAATTCACCCCTCCACTTT
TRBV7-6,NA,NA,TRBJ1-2,CASSLEATGIGYTF,TGTGCCAGCAGCTTAGAGGCTACGGGGATTGGCTACACCTTC
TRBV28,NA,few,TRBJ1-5,CASSPPSWTPRRQPQHF,TGTGCCAGCAGTCCCCCCTCCTGGACCCCTCGCAGGCAGCCCCAGCATTTT
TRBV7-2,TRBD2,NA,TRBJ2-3,CASSFPAGGRGDTQYF,TGTGCCAGCAGCTTTCCCGCGGGGGGCCGGGGAGATACGCAGTATTTT
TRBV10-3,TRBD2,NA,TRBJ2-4,CAISNLTLAGGRNIQYF,TGTGCCATCTCAAATTTAACACTAGCGGGGGGGCGGAACATTCAGTACTTC
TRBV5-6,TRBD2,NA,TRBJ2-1,CASSLGSGVSHEQFF,TGTGCCAGCAGCTTGGGGAGCGGGGTAAGTCATGAGCAGTTCTTC